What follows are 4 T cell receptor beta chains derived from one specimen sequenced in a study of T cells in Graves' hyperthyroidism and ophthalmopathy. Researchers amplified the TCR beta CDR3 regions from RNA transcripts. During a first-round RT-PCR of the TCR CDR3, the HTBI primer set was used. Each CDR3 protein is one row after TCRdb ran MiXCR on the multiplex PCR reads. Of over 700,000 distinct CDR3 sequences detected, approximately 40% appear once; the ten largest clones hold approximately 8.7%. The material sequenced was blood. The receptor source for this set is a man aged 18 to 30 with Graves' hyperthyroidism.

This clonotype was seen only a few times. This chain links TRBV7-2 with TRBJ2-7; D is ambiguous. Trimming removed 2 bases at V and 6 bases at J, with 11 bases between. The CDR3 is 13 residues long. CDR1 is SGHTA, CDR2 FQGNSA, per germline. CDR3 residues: CASSLNGYGEQYF. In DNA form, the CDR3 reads TGTGCCAGCAGCTTAAACGGGTACGGCGAGCAGTACTTC.

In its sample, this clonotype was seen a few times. In DNA, the CDR3 is TGTGCCAGCAGCCACGACCGGCCCCCATATGGGGCCAACGTCCTGACTTTC. Amino acids: CASSHDRPPYGANVLTF. The chain is built from TRBV7-8 and TRBJ2-6; D remains unclear. V was clipped by 5 bases and J by 3 bases, with 17 bases between them. The CDR3 has 17 residues. Per germline, CDR1 SGHVS and CDR2 FQNEAQ.

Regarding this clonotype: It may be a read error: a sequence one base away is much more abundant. The CDR3 DNA reads as TGTGCCAGCAGCTTAATGGACACTTCTAACTATGGCTACACCTTC. Its translation is CASSLMDTSNYGYTF. This rearrangement joins TRBV7-3 to TRBJ1-2; tentative D call: TRBD1 (5 bases). This CDR3 spans 15 amino acids. CDR1 and CDR2 from the germline V gene are SGHTA and FQGTGA. Trimming left V 1 base short and J 0 bases short, with 9 bases between.

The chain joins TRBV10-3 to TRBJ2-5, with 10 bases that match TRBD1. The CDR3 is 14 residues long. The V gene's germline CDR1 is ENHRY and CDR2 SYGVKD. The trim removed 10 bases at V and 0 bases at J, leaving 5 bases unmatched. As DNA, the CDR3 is TGTGCCACCGGGACAGGGGACCACCAAGAGACCCAGTACTTC. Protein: CATGTGDHQETQYF.